This T cell receptor beta chain was recovered during a study of OX40 agonist ivuxolimab in advanced cancers. Looking at the study overall: Intravenous ivuxolimab was administered to patients every 2 weeks at 0.01 to 10 mg/kg. Participants, 82.7% male, averaged roughly 55 years of age, ranging from 23 to 79.

Germline lookup yields CDR1 MDHEN and CDR2 SYDVKM. The CDR3 has 16 residues. V gave up 1 base and J gave up 5 bases, with 14 bases separating them. Some clones are missing from TCRdb's copy, which holds only in-frame ones; the method was immunoSEQ multiplex PCR. This sample carries around 54,000 clones, 94% of them seen once, and the ten largest clones take 12%. General study results and limits: Clones of CD4+ and CD8+ blood T cells grew by week 6 at doses of 0.1 to 3.0 mg/kg. The study found that CD8+ T cells averaged more expanded clones than CD4+.

About this clone itself: Its specificity is unknown.

The source was CD4+ or CD8+ T cells sorted from blood, collected in a trial of the OX40 agonist ivuxolimab. V and J are TRBV28 and TRBJ2-2; TRBD1 might be the D (6 bases). This clonotype was sampled from an adult with an advanced solid tumor such as melanoma, head and neck, liver or kidney cancer. The CDR3 sequence: CASSLYITGLTGELFF. In DNA form, the CDR3 reads TGTGCCAGCAGTTTATATATAACAGGGTTGACCGGGGAGCTGTTTTTT.